This T cell receptor beta chain was sequenced in a study of T cell repertoires in cytomegalovirus infection. Whole-study context: Public TCR beta signature analysis indicated the presence of both CMV infection and matching HLA type.

To note about this clonotype: The antigen is undetermined.

Study results and caveats: People with CMV and the relevant HLA were identified by cumulative public TCR beta family frequency. In two of eight donors, the top clonotype was HLA-C-restricted CMV-specific.

MiXCR, applied by TCRdb to the reads, yields one record per CDR3 protein. This table holds some 97,000 distinct CDR3 sequences, more than 20% found once. The CDR3 sequence is 11 residues long. V was shortened by 5 bases and J by 11 bases, with 10 bases between the two germline ends. CDR1 is LNHDA, CDR2 SQIVND, per germline (reference sequence). The TCR originated in a human donor in good health (CMV status not recorded). Some clones in this sample may be carry-over from other donors' samples. The genes are TRBV19 and TRBJ2-1; possibly TRBD1 for D (6 bases). Sequencing input: CD8+ T cells from PBMCs. This CDR3 is CASSGGPQQFF. The CDR3 DNA reads TGTGCCAGTAGTGGGGGCCCGCAGCAGTTCTTC.